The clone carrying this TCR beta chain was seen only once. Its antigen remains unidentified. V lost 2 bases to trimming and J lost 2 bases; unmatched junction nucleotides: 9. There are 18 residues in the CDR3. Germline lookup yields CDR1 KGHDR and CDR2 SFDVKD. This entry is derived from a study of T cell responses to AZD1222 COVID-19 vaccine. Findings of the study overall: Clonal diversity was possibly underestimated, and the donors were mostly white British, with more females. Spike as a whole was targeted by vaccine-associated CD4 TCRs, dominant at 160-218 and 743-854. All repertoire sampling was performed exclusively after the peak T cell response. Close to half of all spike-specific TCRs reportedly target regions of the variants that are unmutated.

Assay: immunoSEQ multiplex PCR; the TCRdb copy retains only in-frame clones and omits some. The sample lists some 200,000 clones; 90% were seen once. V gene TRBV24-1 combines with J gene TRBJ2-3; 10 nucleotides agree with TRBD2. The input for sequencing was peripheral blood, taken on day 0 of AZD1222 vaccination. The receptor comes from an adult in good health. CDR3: CATSDSDKRGGYTDTQYF. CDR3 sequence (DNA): TGTGCCACCAGTGATTCCGACAAGCGGGGGGGTTACACAGATACGCAGTATTTT.